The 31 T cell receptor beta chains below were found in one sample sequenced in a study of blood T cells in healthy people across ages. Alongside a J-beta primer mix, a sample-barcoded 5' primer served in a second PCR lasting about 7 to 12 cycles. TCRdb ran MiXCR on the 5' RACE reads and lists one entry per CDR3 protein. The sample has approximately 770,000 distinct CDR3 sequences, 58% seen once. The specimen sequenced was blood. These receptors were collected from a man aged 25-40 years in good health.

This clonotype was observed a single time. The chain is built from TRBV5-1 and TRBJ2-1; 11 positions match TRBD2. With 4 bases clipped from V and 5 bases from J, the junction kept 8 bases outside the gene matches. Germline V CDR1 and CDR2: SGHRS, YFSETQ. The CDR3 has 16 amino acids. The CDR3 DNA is TGCGCCAGCAGCCCTCTGACTAGCGGGGACAACAATGAGCAGTTCTTC. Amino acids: CASSPLTSGDNNEQFF.

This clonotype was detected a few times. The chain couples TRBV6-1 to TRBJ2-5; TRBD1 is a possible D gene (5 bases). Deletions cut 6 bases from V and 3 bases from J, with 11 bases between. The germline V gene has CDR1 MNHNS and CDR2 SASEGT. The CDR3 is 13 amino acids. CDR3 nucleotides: TGTGCCAGCAGGAGGACATACGAAGAGACCCAGTACTTC. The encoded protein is CASRRTYEETQYF.

The CDR3 region has the DNA TGTGCCACCAGTGCGGCAGGCTACAATCAGCCCCAGCATTTT. Its translation is CATSAAGYNQPQHF. This chain uses TRBV24-1 with TRBJ1-5; D gene unclear. Trimming removed 5 bases from V and 3 bases from J, with 10 bases in between. Germline CDR1 is KGHDR and CDR2 is SFDVKD. The CDR3 is 14 residues long.

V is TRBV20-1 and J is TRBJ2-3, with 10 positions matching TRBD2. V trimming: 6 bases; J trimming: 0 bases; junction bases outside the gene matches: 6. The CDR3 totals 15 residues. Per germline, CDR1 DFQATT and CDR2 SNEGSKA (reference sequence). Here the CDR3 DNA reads TGCAGTGCAATTGGACTAGCGGTTAGCACAGATACGCAGTATTTT. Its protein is CSAIGLAVSTDTQYF.

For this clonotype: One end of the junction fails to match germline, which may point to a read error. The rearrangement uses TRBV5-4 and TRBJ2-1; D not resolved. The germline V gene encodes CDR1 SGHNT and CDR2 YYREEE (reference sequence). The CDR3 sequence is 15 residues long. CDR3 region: CTSSLSDSSYNEQFF. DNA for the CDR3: TGTACCAGCAGCTTATCGGATAGCTCCTACAATGAGCAGTTCTTC.

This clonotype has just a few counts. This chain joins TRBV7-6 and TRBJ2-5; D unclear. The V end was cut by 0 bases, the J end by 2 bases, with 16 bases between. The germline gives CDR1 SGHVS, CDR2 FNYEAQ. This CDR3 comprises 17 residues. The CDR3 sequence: CASSLALLGTLQETQYF. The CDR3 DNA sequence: TGTGCCAGCAGCTTAGCCTTGTTAGGAACCTTACAAGAGACCCAGTACTTC.

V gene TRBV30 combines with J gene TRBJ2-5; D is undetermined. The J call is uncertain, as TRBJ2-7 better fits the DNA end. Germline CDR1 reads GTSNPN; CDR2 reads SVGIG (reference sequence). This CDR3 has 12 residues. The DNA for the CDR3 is TGTGCCTGGAGTACAAGTACCTACGAGCAGTACTTC. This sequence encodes CAWSTSTYEQYF.

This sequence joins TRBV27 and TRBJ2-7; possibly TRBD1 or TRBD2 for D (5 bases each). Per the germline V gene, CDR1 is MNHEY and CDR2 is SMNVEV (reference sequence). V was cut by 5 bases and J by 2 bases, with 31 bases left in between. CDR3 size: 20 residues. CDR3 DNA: TGTGCCAGCAGTAGAACCCCGGGACCCCTACTTCGAGAAACCCCCTACGAGCAGTACTTC. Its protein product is CASSRTPGPLLRETPYEQYF.

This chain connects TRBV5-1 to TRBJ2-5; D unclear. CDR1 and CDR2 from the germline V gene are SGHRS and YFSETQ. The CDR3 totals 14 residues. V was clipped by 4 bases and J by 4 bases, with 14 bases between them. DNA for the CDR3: TGCGCCAGCAGCCGTGGGCCCCCCCCAGAGACCCAGTACTTC. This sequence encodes CASSRGPPPETQYF.

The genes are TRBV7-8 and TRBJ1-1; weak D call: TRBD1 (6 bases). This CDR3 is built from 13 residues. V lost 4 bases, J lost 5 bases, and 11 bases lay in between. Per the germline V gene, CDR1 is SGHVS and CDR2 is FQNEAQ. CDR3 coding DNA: TGTGCCAGCAGCTCAGGGGCGACGACTGAAGCTTTCTTT. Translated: CASSSGATTEAFF.

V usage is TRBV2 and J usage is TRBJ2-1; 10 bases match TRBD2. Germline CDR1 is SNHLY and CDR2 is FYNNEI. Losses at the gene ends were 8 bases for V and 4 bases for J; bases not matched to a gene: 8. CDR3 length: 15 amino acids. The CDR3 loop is CASGSLAGAYNEQFF. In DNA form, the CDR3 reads TGTGCCAGCGGAAGCCTAGCGGGAGCTTACAATGAGCAGTTCTTC.

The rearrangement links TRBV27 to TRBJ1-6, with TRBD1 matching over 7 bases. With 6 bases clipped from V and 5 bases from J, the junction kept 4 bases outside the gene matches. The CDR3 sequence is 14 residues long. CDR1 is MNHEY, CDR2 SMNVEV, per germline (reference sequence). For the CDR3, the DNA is TGTGCCAGCAGGGCCGGGACAGATAATTCACCCCTCCACTTT. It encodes CASRAGTDNSPLHF.

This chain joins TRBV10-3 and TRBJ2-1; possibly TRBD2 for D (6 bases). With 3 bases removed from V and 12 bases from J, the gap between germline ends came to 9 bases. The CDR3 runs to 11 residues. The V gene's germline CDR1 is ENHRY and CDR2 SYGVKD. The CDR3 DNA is TGTGCCATCAGTGATGCGCGGGGGCAGTTCTTC. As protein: CAISDARGQFF.

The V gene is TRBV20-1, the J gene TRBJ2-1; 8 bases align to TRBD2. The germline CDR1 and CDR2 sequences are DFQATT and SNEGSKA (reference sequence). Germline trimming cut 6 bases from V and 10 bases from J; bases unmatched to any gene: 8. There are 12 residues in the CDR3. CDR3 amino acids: CSALRQREEQFF. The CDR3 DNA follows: TGCAGTGCCCTCAGGCAGCGGGAGGAGCAGTTCTTC.

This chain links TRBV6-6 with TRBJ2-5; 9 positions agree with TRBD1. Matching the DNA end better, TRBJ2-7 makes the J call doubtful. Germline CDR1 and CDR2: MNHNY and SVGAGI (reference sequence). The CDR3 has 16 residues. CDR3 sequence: CASSPPGQGQTYEQYF. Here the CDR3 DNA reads TGTGCCAGCAGCCCCCCCGGACAGGGGCAAACCTACGAGCAGTACTTC.

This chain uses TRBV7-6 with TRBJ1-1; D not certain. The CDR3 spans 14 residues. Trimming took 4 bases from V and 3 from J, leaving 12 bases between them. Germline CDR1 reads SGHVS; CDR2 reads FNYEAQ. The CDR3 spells CASSSSFRDTEAFF. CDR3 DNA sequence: TGTGCCAGCAGCTCAAGCTTCCGGGACACTGAAGCTTTCTTT.

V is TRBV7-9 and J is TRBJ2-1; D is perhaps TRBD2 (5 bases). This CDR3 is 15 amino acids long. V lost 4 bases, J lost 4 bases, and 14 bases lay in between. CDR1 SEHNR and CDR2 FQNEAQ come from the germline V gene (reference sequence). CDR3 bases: TGTGCCAGCAGCTCCCGGCCAGGAGGTTACAATGAGCAGTTCTTC. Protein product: CASSSRPGGYNEQFF.

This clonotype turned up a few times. The CDR3 bases are TGTGCCAGCAGCTCTCACGGGCGGACTTCTGGGGCCAACGTCCTGACTTTC. Its protein is CASSSHGRTSGANVLTF. The chain has TRBV7-8 and TRBJ2-6, with D tentatively TRBD2 (5 bases). Trimming took off 4 bases at V and 1 base at J, with 14 bases between the two ends. The germline V gene encodes CDR1 SGHVS and CDR2 FQNEAQ. The CDR3 loop spans 17 amino acids.

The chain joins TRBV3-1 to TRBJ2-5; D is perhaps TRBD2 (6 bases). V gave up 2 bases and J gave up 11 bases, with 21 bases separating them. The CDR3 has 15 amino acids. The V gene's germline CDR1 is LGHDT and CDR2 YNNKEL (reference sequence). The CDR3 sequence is CASSQFPGATGEQYF. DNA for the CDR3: TGTGCCAGCAGCCAATTTCCGGGCGCGACGGGGGAGCAGTACTTC.

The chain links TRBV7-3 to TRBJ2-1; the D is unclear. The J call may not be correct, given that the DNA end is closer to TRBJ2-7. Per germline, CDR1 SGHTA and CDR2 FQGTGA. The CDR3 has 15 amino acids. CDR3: CASSREESSYNEQYF. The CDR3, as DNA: TGTGCCAGCAGCCGCGAGGAGAGCTCCTACAATGAGCAGTACTTC.

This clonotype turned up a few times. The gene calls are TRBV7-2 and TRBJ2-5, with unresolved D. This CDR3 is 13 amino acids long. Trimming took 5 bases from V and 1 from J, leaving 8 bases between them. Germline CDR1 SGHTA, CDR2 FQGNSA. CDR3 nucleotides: TGTGCCAGCAGCCCGAAACTCCAAGAGACCCAGTACTTC. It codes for CASSPKLQETQYF.

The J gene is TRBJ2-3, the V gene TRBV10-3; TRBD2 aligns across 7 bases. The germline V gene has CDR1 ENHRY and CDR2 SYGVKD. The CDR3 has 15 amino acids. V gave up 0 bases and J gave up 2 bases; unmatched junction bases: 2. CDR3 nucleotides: TGTGCCATCAGTGAGTCGAGCGGGGCCACAGATACGCAGTATTTT. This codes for CAISESSGATDTQYF.

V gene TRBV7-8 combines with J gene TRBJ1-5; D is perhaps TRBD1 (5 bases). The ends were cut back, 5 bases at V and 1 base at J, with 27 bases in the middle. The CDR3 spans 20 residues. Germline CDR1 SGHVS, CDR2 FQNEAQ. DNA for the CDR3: TGTGCCAGCAGCGTCTTCTCGGGACTCTGGGGAAAATCGAGCAATCAGCCCCAGCATTTT. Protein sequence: CASSVFSGLWGKSSNQPQHF. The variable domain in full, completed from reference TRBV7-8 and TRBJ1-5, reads GAGVSQSPRYKVAKRGQDVALRCDPISGHVSLFWYQQALGQGPEFLTYFQNEAQLDKSGLPSDRFFAERPEGSVSTLKIQRTQQEDSAVYLCASSVFSGLWGKSSNQPQHFGDGTRLSIL.

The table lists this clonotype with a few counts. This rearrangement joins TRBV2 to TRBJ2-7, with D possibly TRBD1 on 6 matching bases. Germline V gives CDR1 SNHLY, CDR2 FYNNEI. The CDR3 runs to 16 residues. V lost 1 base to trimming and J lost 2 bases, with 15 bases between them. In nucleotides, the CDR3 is TGTGCCAGCAGTGAAGGCTTCCAGGGGTACCCCTACGAGCAGTACTTC. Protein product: CASSEGFQGYPYEQYF.

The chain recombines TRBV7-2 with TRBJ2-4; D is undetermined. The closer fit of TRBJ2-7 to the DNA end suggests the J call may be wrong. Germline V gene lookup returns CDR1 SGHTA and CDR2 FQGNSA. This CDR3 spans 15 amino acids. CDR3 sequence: CASSLGLKLIDEQYF. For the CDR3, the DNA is TGTGCCAGCAGCTTAGGCCTTAAGCTTATAGACGAGCAGTACTTC.

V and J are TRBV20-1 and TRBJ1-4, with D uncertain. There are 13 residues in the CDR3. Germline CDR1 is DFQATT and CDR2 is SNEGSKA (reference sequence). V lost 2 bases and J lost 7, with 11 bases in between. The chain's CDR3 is CSARSGAGEKLFF. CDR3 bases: TGCAGTGCTAGATCCGGCGCCGGTGAAAAACTGTTTTTT.

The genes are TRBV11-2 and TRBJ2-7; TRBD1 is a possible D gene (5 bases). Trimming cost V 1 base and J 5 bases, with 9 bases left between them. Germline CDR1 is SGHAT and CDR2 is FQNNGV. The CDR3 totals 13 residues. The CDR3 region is CASSLVEGDEQYF. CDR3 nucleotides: TGTGCCAGCAGCTTAGTTGAAGGGGACGAGCAGTACTTC.

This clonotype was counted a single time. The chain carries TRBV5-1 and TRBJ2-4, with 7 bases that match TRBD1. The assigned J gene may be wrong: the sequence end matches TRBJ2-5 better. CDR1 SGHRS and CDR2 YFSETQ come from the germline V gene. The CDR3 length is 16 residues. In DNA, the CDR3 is TGCGCCAGCAGCTTGGTTGGACAGGAGAGCCAAGAGACCCAGTACTTC. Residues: CASSLVGQESQETQYF.

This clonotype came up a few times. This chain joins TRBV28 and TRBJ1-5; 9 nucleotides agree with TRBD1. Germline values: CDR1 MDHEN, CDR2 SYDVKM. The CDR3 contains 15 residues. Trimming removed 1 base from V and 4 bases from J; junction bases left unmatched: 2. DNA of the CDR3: TGTGCCAGCAGTTTATCAGGACAGGGGAATCAGCCCCAGCATTTT. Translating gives CASSLSGQGNQPQHF.

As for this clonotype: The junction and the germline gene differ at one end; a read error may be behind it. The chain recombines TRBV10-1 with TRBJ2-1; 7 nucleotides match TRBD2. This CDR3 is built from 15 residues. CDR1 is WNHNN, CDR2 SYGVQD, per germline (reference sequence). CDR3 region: CASSPRVGGNNEQFF. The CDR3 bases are TGTGCCAGCAGTCCGCGGGTGGGGGGGAACAATGAGCAGTTCTTC.

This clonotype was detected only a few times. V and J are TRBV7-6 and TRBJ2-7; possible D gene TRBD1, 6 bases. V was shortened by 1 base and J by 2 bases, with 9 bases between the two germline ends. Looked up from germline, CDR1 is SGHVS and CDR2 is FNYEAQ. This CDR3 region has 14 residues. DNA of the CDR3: TGTGCCAGCAGCTTAGACAGGGCAACCTACGAGCAGTACTTC. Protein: CASSLDRATYEQYF.